The 24 T cell receptor beta chains below come from one sample, sequenced in a study of identical twins. TCRdb processed the 5' RACE reads anew with MiXCR; each CDR3 protein has one entry. The data hold 690,000 or so distinct CDR3 sequences, with less than 10% observed a single time. This sample was shared with a second study, whose subject was yellow fever vaccine responses in identical twins.

Sequencing used PBMCs. The receptors here all came from a woman younger than 30 in good health.

The chain is built from TRBV29-1 and TRBJ1-3; possibly TRBD1 for D (6 bases). There are 13 residues in the CDR3. Germline V lookup: CDR1 SQVTM, CDR2 ANQGSEA. Trimming shortened V by 8 bases and J by 4 bases, and 15 bases separated the two germline ends. The CDR3 sequence is CSMRGAGGNTIYF. CDR3 DNA: TGCAGCATGCGGGGGGCGGGAGGAAACACCATATATTTT.

The genes are TRBV10-2 and TRBJ2-5; D may match TRBD1 or TRBD2 (5 bases each). This CDR3 has 13 residues. The germline gives CDR1 WSHSY, CDR2 SAAADI. Trimming cost V 9 bases and J 5 bases, with 16 bases left between them. CDR3 protein: CASGGRAAETQYF. The CDR3 nucleotides are TGCGCCAGTGGGGGTAGGGCGGCTGAGACCCAGTACTTC.

V usage is TRBV7-3 and J usage is TRBJ2-7; TRBD1 agrees at 9 bases. The CDR3 has 15 residues. CDR1 and CDR2 from the germline V gene are SGHTA and FQGTGA. Trimming at V came to 4 bases and at J to 3 bases, leaving 7 bases not matched to a gene. Here the CDR3 DNA reads TGTGCCAGCAGCTCCCTGGGGACAGGGTACTACGAGCAGTACTTC. Residues: CASSSLGTGYYEQYF.

The rearrangement uses TRBV7-6 and TRBJ2-4, with no clear D. Trimming cost V 5 bases and J 12 bases, with 14 bases left between them. This CDR3 is built from 12 residues. The germline CDR1 and CDR2 sequences are SGHVS and FNYEAQ. DNA of the CDR3: TGTGCCAGCAGCCCTCGTGGTGACCATCAGTACTTC. It specifies CASSPRGDHQYF.

For the CDR3, the DNA is TGTGCCAGCAGCGTAGTAACTAGCGGGAGGGCAGGGAATGAGCAGTTCTTC. Protein: CASSVVTSGRAGNEQFF. The V and J genes are TRBV9 and TRBJ2-1; 13 nucleotides line up with TRBD2. CDR3 length equals 17 residues. From germline, CDR1 is SGDLS and CDR2 YYNGEE. V was clipped by 0 bases and J by 7 bases; unmatched bases: 7.

This clonotype has a handful of counts. The chain employs TRBV24-1 and TRBJ1-2, with 8 bases matching TRBD1. Germline trimming cut 4 bases from V and 4 bases from J; bases unmatched to any gene: 7. The germline gives CDR1 KGHDR, CDR2 SFDVKD. This CDR3 is built from 15 residues. CDR3 in amino acids: CATSDRDRPPYGYTF. The CDR3 DNA reads TGTGCCACCAGTGACCGGGACAGGCCCCCCTATGGCTACACCTTC.

This clonotype occurred a few times. The chain carries TRBV24-1 and TRBJ2-6; a weak D match, TRBD2 (5 bases). The V end was cut by 5 bases, the J end by 0 bases, with 7 bases between. Germline loops: CDR1 KGHDR, CDR2 SFDVKD. The CDR3 has 15 residues. CDR3 DNA: TGTGCCACCAGTGTGGGAGACTCTGGGGCCAACGTCCTGACTTTC. This gives the protein CATSVGDSGANVLTF.

This clonotype was seen more than once but under ten times. The chain couples TRBV5-1 to TRBJ2-2; no clear D. CDR3 length equals 15 residues. CDR1 and CDR2 (germline): SGHRS, YFSETQ. Trimming took off 5 bases at V and 4 bases at J, with 15 bases between the two ends. In nucleotides, the CDR3 is TGCGCCAGCAGGGAGATCGCGCGAGGCACCGGGGAGCTGTTTTTT. Translation gives CASREIARGTGELFF.

This clonotype has a handful of counts. V is TRBV6-1 and J is TRBJ2-7, with 10 positions matching TRBD2. Germline V gene sequence: CDR1 MNHNS, CDR2 SASEGT. The CDR3 runs 15 residues. V lost 6 bases, J lost 5 bases, and 10 bases stayed unmatched. CDR3 sequence: CASRGTSAGSNEQYF. In DNA, the CDR3 is TGTGCCAGCAGGGGGACTAGCGCGGGGTCCAACGAGCAGTACTTC.

This clonotype was counted only a few times. V and J are TRBV15 and TRBJ2-2; a possible D gene is TRBD2 (6 bases). Trimming shortened V by 1 base and J by 3 bases, and 9 bases separated the two germline ends. The CDR3 spans 15 residues. Looked up from germline, CDR1 is LNHNV and CDR2 is YYDKDF (reference sequence). Written as DNA, the CDR3 is TGTGCCACCAGCAGAGTCTGGGGGGACACCGGGGAGCTGTTTTTT. Protein sequence: CATSRVWGDTGELFF.

This clonotype has a count of ten or more. V gene TRBV6-1 combines with J gene TRBJ2-2; 13 nucleotides match TRBD2. The CDR3 loop spans 16 amino acids. Looked up from germline, CDR1 is MNHNS and CDR2 is SASEGT. Trimming took 7 bases from V and 6 from J; bases not matched to a gene: 8. The CDR3 spells CASNRPGLAGPGELFF. CDR3 nucleotide sequence: TGTGCCAGCAACCGACCGGGACTAGCGGGACCCGGGGAGCTGTTTTTT.

At least ten counts were recorded for this clonotype. One end of the junction is discordant with germline, which a read error may explain. The V call is TRBV6-1, the J call TRBJ1-2; tentatively, D is TRBD1 (6 bases). This CDR3 is 13 amino acids long. Germline V gene data show CDR1 as MNHNS and CDR2 as SASEGT. CDR3 loop: CASKRPTGDHHSF. The DNA for the CDR3 is TGTGCCAGCAAAAGACCGACAGGCGACCATCACTCATTC.

The chain carries TRBV28 and TRBJ1-5; the D is unclear. This CDR3 is built from 13 residues. Looked up from germline, CDR1 is MDHEN and CDR2 is SYDVKM. Trimming took 9 bases from V and 6 from J, leaving 15 bases between them. The CDR3 loop is CASRPVLPQPQHF. The DNA of the CDR3 is TGTGCCAGTCGTCCCGTTTTGCCTCAGCCCCAGCATTTT.

This clonotype has just a few counts. J is TRBJ2-2 and V is TRBV24-1; no definite D call. The CDR3 runs to 13 residues. V lost 4 bases and J lost 7, with 9 bases in between. Germline V gene lookup returns CDR1 KGHDR and CDR2 SFDVKD. The CDR3 loop is CATSELGIGELFF. DNA of the CDR3: TGTGCCACCAGTGAACTGGGGATCGGGGAGCTGTTTTTT.

This clonotype was found a few times. The CDR3 loop is CASSLSRELSGNTIYF. The CDR3 DNA sequence: TGCGCCAGCAGCCTCTCCAGGGAACTCTCTGGAAACACCATATATTTT. The V gene is TRBV5-1, the J gene TRBJ1-3, with D possibly TRBD1 on 5 matching bases. Germline CDR1 reads SGHRS; CDR2 reads YFSETQ. The CDR3 covers 16 residues. Trimming left V 4 bases short and J 0 bases short, with 14 bases between.

This clonotype was seen repeatedly, ten times or more. The rearrangement uses TRBV10-3 and TRBJ1-1; 8 bases fit TRBD1. The J segment lost 2 bases and the V segment lost 4 bases, leaving 6 bases of the junction unmatched. CDR3 length: 15 residues. Germline CDR1 reads ENHRY; CDR2 reads SYGVKD. The CDR3, as DNA: TGTGCCATCAGTGGAGTGACAGGGGAAAACACTGAAGCTTTCTTT. Its protein is CAISGVTGENTEAFF.

The chain is built from TRBV7-2 and TRBJ2-7; 7 bases fit TRBD2. Germline V lookup: CDR1 SGHTA, CDR2 FQGNSA. Germline trimming cut 5 bases from V and 2 bases from J; bases unmatched to any gene: 9. The CDR3 sequence is 15 residues long. Written as DNA, the CDR3 is TGTGCCAGCAGCGTCGCCCGGGGGGAAACCTACGAGCAGTACTTC. Translated, it gives CASSVARGETYEQYF.

The CDR3, as DNA: TGTGCCAGCAGCTTAGGGCACGGGAGCACAGATACGCAGTATTTT. Its translation is CASSLGHGSTDTQYF. The chain employs TRBV7-9 and TRBJ2-3; D ambiguous. Trimming stripped 1 base from V and 0 bases from J, with 8 bases between. The germline CDR1 and CDR2 sequences are SEHNR and FQNEAQ (reference sequence). The CDR3 is 15 amino acids.

The genes are TRBV11-1 and TRBJ2-1, with 8 positions matching TRBD2. From germline, CDR1 is SGHAT and CDR2 FQDESV (reference sequence). The CDR3 extends over 18 amino acids. Trimming took 5 bases from V and 0 from J; bases not matched to a gene: 12. The CDR3 nucleotides read TGTGCCAGCAGCCCACCAGTCGCCAGCGGGAGCTCCTACAATGAGCAGTTCTTC. Amino acid sequence: CASSPPVASGSSYNEQFF.

The genes are TRBV18 and TRBJ1-6, with 9 bases lining up with TRBD1. The V segment lost 2 bases and the J segment 10 bases; nucleotides outside the gene matches: 6. Germline V gene data show CDR1 as KGHSH and CDR2 as LQKENI. CDR3 length equals 15 residues. The CDR3 spells CASSPWTGDGSPLHF. The DNA of the CDR3 is TGTGCCAGCTCACCATGGACAGGGGACGGCTCACCCCTCCACTTT.

This clonotype appeared many times. The chain has TRBV7-2 and TRBJ1-6; maybe TRBD1 (6 bases). From germline, CDR1 is SGHTA and CDR2 FQGNSA. There are 16 residues in the CDR3. The V end lost 4 bases, the J end lost 7 bases, and 17 bases lay between the germline ends. The CDR3 region is CASSSPTTGTNSPLHF. In DNA form, the CDR3 reads TGTGCCAGCAGCTCCCCTACCACAGGGACCAATTCACCCCTCCACTTT.

This clonotype was seen many times. The CDR3 sequence is CASSQDPLAGELFF. For the CDR3, the DNA is TGCGCCAGCAGCCAAGATCCCCTAGCCGGGGAGCTGTTTTTT. The chain combines TRBV4-3 with TRBJ2-2; D unclear. Between the trimmed V and J ends, which lost 0 bases and 6 bases, there was a span of 8 bases. Germline V gives CDR1 LGHNA, CDR2 YSLEER. The CDR3 extends over 14 amino acids.

The V call is TRBV7-9, the J call TRBJ1-6; D is unclear. The CDR3 spans 14 residues. The germline V gene encodes CDR1 SEHNR and CDR2 FQNEAQ (reference sequence). Trimming pared 2 bases from V and 7 bases from J, leaving 9 bases between. For the CDR3, the DNA is TGTGCCAGCAGCTTACCGGGAAAAAATTCACCCCTCCACTTT. This codes for CASSLPGKNSPLHF.

The sample holds a few counts of this clonotype. The chain couples TRBV28 to TRBJ2-2, with a tentative D call TRBD2 (5 bases). Germline V gene sequence: CDR1 MDHEN, CDR2 SYDVKM. The length of the CDR3 is 20 residues. V was trimmed by 7 bases and J by 4 bases, leaving 31 bases between them. This CDR3 is CASTGLGLTPDTDTTGELFF. The CDR3 region has the DNA TGTGCCAGCACCGGACTGGGATTGACACCCGACACCGATACCACCGGGGAGCTGTTTTTT. Variable domain in full (rest from reference TRBV28 and TRBJ2-2): DVKVTQSSRYLVKRTGEKVFLECVQDMDHENMFWYRQDPGLGLRLIYFSYDVKMKEKGDIPEGYSVSREKKERFSLILESASTNQTSMYLCASTGLGLTPDTDTTGELFFGEGSRLTVL.